What follows are 17 T cell receptor beta chains derived from one specimen sequenced in a study of blood T cells in healthy people across ages. Then a second PCR, running roughly 7 to 11 cycles, was carried out with a sample-barcoded 5' primer and a J-beta primer mix. TCRdb re-derived calls from the 5' RACE reads in MiXCR, one entry per CDR3 protein. The sample shows roughly 900,000 distinct CDR3 sequences, under 50% of them seen only once. Sequences were obtained from blood. The receptors come from a man younger than 40 in good health.

This clonotype was observed a few times. The chain has TRBV28 and TRBJ2-7; tentatively, D is TRBD2 (6 bases). The CDR3 contains 14 residues. The V end was cut by 7 bases, the J end by 0 bases, with 13 bases between. Germline CDR1 MDHEN, CDR2 SYDVKM. The CDR3 reads CASKEGAGSYEQYF. The CDR3, as DNA: TGTGCCAGCAAGGAAGGAGCGGGCTCCTACGAGCAGTACTTC.

In the case of this clonotype: A single base separates this from a much larger clone, so it may be a read error. V is TRBV7-6 and J is TRBJ2-3; possibly TRBD2 for D (5 bases). CDR3 length: 13 residues. Trimming took off 2 bases at V and 4 bases at J, with 7 bases between the two ends. Germline assignment: CDR1 SGHVS and CDR2 FNYEAQ. The CDR3 sequence: CASSLLSADTQYF. CDR3 nucleotide sequence: TGTGCCAGCAGCTTACTTAGCGCAGATACGCAGTATTTT.

The J gene is TRBJ2-3, the V gene TRBV5-1; D tentatively fits TRBD1 or TRBD2 (5 bases each). CDR1 is SGHRS, CDR2 YFSETQ, per germline. V was trimmed by 2 bases and J by 4 bases, leaving 20 bases between them. CDR3 length: 17 residues. CDR3 sequence reads: CASSFALFGAQSDTQYF. The CDR3 DNA sequence: TGCGCCAGCAGCTTTGCCCTGTTCGGGGCACAGTCAGATACGCAGTATTTT.

This sequence joins TRBV25-1 and TRBJ1-2; D call uncertain. CDR1 is MGHDK, CDR2 SYGVNS, per germline. CDR3 length: 14 amino acids. The germline V and J ends were trimmed by 3 bases and 4 bases, with 12 bases remaining between them. In DNA, the CDR3 is TGTGCCAGCAGTGACAAACGTGTTCCCTATGGCTACACCTTC. Translating it yields CASSDKRVPYGYTF.

The chain recombines TRBV12-3 or TRBV12-4 with TRBJ1-5, with 8 bases identical to TRBD1. This CDR3 contains 14 residues. V lost 7 bases and J lost 7; bases outside the gene matches: 9. The CDR3 DNA is TGTGCCAGCACAGGACAGGGCGGGTTGCAGCCCCAGCATTTT. Translated, it gives CASTGQGGLQPQHF.

Note on this clonotype: The junction differs from germline at one of its ends, possibly a read error. V is TRBV5-1 and J is TRBJ2-3, with D unclear. The CDR3 runs to 15 residues. Germline V gene lookup returns CDR1 SGHRS and CDR2 YFSETQ. CDR3 in amino acids: CAGSLSGMDTDTQYF. The CDR3 DNA reads TGCGCCGGCAGCTTAAGTGGAATGGACACAGATACGCAGTATTTT. Combining the CDR3 with reference TRBV5-1 and TRBJ2-3 gives the whole variable domain KAGVTQTPRYLIKTRGQQVTLSCSPISGHRSVSWYQQTPGQGLQFLFEYFSETQRNKGNFPGRFSGRQFSNSRSEMNVSTLELGDSALYLCAGSLSGMDTDTQYFGPGTRLTVL.

This clonotype was observed a few times. The V call is TRBV12-3 or TRBV12-4, the J call TRBJ1-1; 11 bases match TRBD1. This CDR3 is 16 amino acids long. Trimming cost V 5 bases and J 4 bases; bases outside gene matches: 9. This chain's CDR3 is CASSRPGQGVRTEAFF. The CDR3, as DNA: TGTGCCAGCAGTCGTCCGGGACAGGGGGTTCGCACTGAAGCTTTCTTT.

The chain joins TRBV5-1 to TRBJ1-1; TRBD1 might be the D (5 bases). V lost 5 bases and J lost 1, with 15 bases in between. Germline CDR1 is SGHRS and CDR2 is YFSETQ. This CDR3 spans 15 amino acids. CDR3 sequence: CASSTPERGNTEAFF. The DNA of the CDR3 is TGCGCCAGCAGTACCCCCGAGAGGGGGAACACTGAAGCTTTCTTT. Looking up the rest from reference TRBV5-1 and TRBJ1-1 gives the full variable domain: KAGVTQTPRYLIKTRGQQVTLSCSPISGHRSVSWYQQTPGQGLQFLFEYFSETQRNKGNFPGRFSGRQFSNSRSEMNVSTLELGDSALYLCASSTPERGNTEAFFGQGTRLTVV.

V and J are TRBV25-1 and TRBJ2-7, with D possibly TRBD2 on 5 matching bases. The CDR3 is 13 residues long. V lost 0 bases to trimming and J lost 3 bases, with 6 bases between them. Germline values: CDR1 MGHDK, CDR2 SYGVNS. CDR3 DNA: TGTGCCAGCAGTGAATACACTAGCTACGAGCAGTACTTC. Protein: CASSEYTSYEQYF.

The V call is TRBV4-1, the J call TRBJ2-5, with D possibly matching TRBD1 (6 bases). The germline V gene encodes CDR1 MGHRA and CDR2 YSYEKL. Trimming took 4 bases from V and 2 from J, leaving 17 bases between them. The CDR3 has 16 amino acids. Here the CDR3 DNA reads TGCGCCAGCAGCCGCAGGGGACGGAACCTTCAAGAGACCCAGTACTTC. It is translated as CASSRRGRNLQETQYF.

This clonotype was found a few times. This chain links TRBV24-1 with TRBJ1-2; tentative D call: TRBD1 (5 bases). CDR3 length: 15 residues. CDR1 is KGHDR, CDR2 SFDVKD, per germline. Trimming pared 4 bases from V and 10 bases from J, leaving 21 bases between. As DNA, the CDR3 is TGTGCCACCAGTGAGGGAGGGGCCACGGGATCGCTCTACACCTTC. Its translation: CATSEGGATGSLYTF.

This clonotype was observed at least ten times. CDR3 bases: TGTGCCAGCGGGCTACAGGGGGCGCGCAATCAGCCCCAGCATTTT. This gives the protein CASGLQGARNQPQHF. The chain is built from TRBV28 and TRBJ1-5; 9 bases fit TRBD1. CDR3 length: 15 residues. In germline, CDR1 is MDHEN, CDR2 SYDVKM. Germline trimming cut 8 bases from V and 2 bases from J; bases unmatched to any gene: 7.

The chain recombines TRBV7-9 with TRBJ2-7; D not resolved. The CDR3 spans 14 residues. V was shortened by 1 base and J by 1 base, with 8 bases between the two germline ends. Germline CDR1 and CDR2: SEHNR and FQNEAQ (reference sequence). CDR3 protein: CASSLDGLSYEQYF. The CDR3 bases are TGTGCCAGCAGCTTAGACGGGTTATCCTACGAGCAGTACTTC.

The chain joins TRBV20-1 to TRBJ2-1; D not resolved. This CDR3 spans 13 amino acids. Trimming pared 7 bases from V and 8 bases from J, leaving 18 bases between. Germline V gene data show CDR1 as DFQATT and CDR2 as SNEGSKA (reference sequence). CDR3 DNA sequence: TGCAGTGACTCAGCCAGGAGTGGGTATGAGCAGTTCTTC. This gives the protein CSDSARSGYEQFF.

CDR3 coding DNA: TGTGCTAGTGGCTCTGACAGGGAAGGGACTGAAGCTTTCTTT. This codes for CASGSDREGTEAFF. This rearrangement joins TRBV12-5 to TRBJ1-1; 7 nucleotides align to TRBD1. V shed 6 bases, J shed 5 bases, and the junction held 9 bases outside the gene matches. The CDR3 length is 14 residues. Per the germline V gene, CDR1 is LGHNT and CDR2 is FRNRAP.

This sequence joins TRBV6-6 and TRBJ1-2, with D possibly matching TRBD1 (5 bases). The CDR3 consists of 16 residues. The V end lost 5 bases, the J end lost 4 bases, and 20 bases lay between the germline ends. Germline assignment: CDR1 MNHNY and CDR2 SVGAGI (reference sequence). The CDR3 spells CASSPRDLRAAYGYTF. CDR3 bases: TGTGCCAGCAGTCCCAGGGACCTGAGAGCTGCCTATGGCTACACCTTC.

A few counts support this clonotype. V is TRBV7-8 and J is TRBJ2-6, with no clear D. Trimming shortened V by 5 bases and J by 1 base, and 3 bases separated the two germline ends. CDR1 is SGHVS and CDR2 is FQNEAQ in the germline V gene. CDR3 length: 13 residues. This CDR3 is CASSMSGANVLTF. CDR3 DNA: TGTGCCAGCAGCATGTCTGGGGCCAACGTCCTGACTTTC.